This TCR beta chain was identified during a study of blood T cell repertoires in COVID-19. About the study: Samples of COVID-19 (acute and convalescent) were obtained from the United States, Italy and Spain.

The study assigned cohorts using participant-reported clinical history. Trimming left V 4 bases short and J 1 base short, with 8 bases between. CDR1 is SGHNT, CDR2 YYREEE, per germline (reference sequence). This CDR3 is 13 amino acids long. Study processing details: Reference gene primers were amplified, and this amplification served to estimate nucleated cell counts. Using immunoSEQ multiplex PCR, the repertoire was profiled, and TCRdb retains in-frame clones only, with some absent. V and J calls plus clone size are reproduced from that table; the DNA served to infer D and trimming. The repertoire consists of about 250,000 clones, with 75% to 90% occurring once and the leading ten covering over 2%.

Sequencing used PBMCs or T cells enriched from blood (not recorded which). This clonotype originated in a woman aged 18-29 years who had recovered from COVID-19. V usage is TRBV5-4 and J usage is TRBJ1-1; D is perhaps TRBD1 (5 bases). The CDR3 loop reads CASSRTGNTEAFF. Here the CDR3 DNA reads TGTGCCAGCAGCCGTACAGGGAACACTGAAGCTTTCTTT. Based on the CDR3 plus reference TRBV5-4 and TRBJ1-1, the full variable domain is ETGVTQSPTHLIKTRGQQVTLRCSSQSGHNTVSWYQQALGQGPQFIFQYYREEENGRGNFPPRFSGLQFPNYSSELNVNALELDDSALYLCASSRTGNTEAFFGQGTRLTVV.